The rows below give T cell receptor beta chains drawn from one sample of a study of identical twins. TCRdb reprocessed the 5' RACE reads with MiXCR, giving one entry per CDR3 protein. This table holds about 730,000 distinct CDR3 sequences, around 21% found once. In addition, the sample was reused for a study of T cells expressing NK-cell markers.

Sequenced material: PBMCs. These receptors were collected from a woman younger than 35 in good health. The CDR3 runs from the conserved cysteine through the conserved F or W. The D gene is left open where the match is weak. Size is stated for part of the rows, as once, few or many counts, or as a class when the clone is expanded.

j_gene,d_gene,abundance,v_gene,CDR3nt,CDR3aa
TRBJ2-7,.,.,TRBV5-6,TGTGCCAGCAGGGAGGGGGCAGACAACTACGAGCAGTACTTC,CASREGADNYEQYF
TRBJ1-5,.,few,TRBV12-3/TRBV12-4,TGTGCCAGCAGTACAGGGTATGGGCAGCCCCAGCATTTT,CASSTGYGQPQHF
TRBJ2-1,TRBD2,.,TRBV6-5,TGTGCCAGCAGTTACTCGGGTTCTAGCGGAGTCTACAATGAGCAGTTCTTC,CASSYSGSSGVYNEQFF
TRBJ2-7,.,few,TRBV12-3/TRBV12-4,TGTGCCAGCAGACCCGGGTATCGGCTAGACGAGCAGTACTTC,CASRPGYRLDEQYF
TRBJ2-3,.,many,TRBV20-1,TGCAGTGCTAGCCTGGGGTTGATCACAGATACGCAGTATTTT,CSASLGLITDTQYF
TRBJ2-3,.,.,TRBV4-3,TGCGCCAGCAGCCAAGCCCCGACGGGCACAGATACGCAGTATTTT,CASSQAPTGTDTQYF
TRBJ2-5,TRBD2,.,TRBV20-1,TGCAGGTTGGGAGGGATCCAAGAGACCCAGTACTTC,CRLGGIQETQYF
TRBJ2-7,.,once,TRBV20-1,TGCAGTGCTAGTACCGGGACACAGAAGGAGCAGTACTTC,CSASTGTQKEQYF
TRBJ2-3,TRBD2,.,TRBV6-5,TGTGCCAGCAGTTCCAGACTAGCGGGGGGCAAGAGCACAGATACGCAGTATTTT,CASSSRLAGGKSTDTQYF
TRBJ2-3,.,few,TRBV29-1,TGCAGCCTCGAGCAGTACACAGATACGCAGTATTTT,CSLEQYTDTQYF
TRBJ1-1,TRBD1,.,TRBV10-2,TGCGCCAGCATTAATAGACAGGGAATAGGGACTGAAGCTTTCTTT,CASINRQGIGTEAFF
TRBJ2-7,.,.,TRBV6-1,TGTGCCAGCACCCAGGACAGGAGGGGGGAGCAGTACTTC,CASTQDRRGEQYF
TRBJ2-2,.,few,TRBV24-1,TGTGCCACCAGTGATTCAGGGTCGAGGGAGCTGTTTTTT,CATSDSGSRELFF
TRBJ2-3,TRBD2,once,TRBV20-1,TGCAGTGCCTGGGACAGCGGGGGGGCAACAGATACGCAGTATTTT,CSAWDSGGATDTQYF
TRBJ2-7,TRBD2,.,TRBV10-3,TGTGCCACACGGGGGGGAGAGCAGTACTTC,CATRGGEQYF
TRBJ2-6,TRBD1,.,TRBV6-1,TGTGCCAGCAGGGAACAGGGGGCTCAAAGCTCTGGGGCCAACGTCCTGACTTTC,CASREQGAQSSGANVLTF
TRBJ2-1,TRBD2,.,TRBV20-1,TGCAGTCTCCACGCCGGGACTAGCGCAGACAATGAGCAGTTCTTC,CSLHAGTSADNEQFF
TRBJ2-7,.,few,TRBV7-2,TGTGCCAGCAGCCGTTCACAGGGTTTATACTACGAGCAGTACTTC,CASSRSQGLYYEQYF
TRBJ2-1,TRBD2,.,TRBV9,TGTGCCAGCAGCTCCCAAGGACTAGCGGGAGGTCCAGGTGAGCAGTTCTTC,CASSSQGLAGGPGEQFF
TRBJ1-1,.,many,TRBV29-1,TGCAGCGTTGTTCAGACAGGCAGTCAGAACACTGAAGCTTTCTTT,CSVVQTGSQNTEAFF
TRBJ2-7,.,.,TRBV6-2/TRBV6-3,TGTGCCAGCAGCCCCCAGCACGAGCAGTACTTC,CASSPQHEQYF
TRBJ2-2,TRBD1,.,TRBV10-3,TGTGCCATCAGTGAGTCGGCCCGGGACAGCCTCACCGGGGAGCTGTTTTTT,CAISESARDSLTGELFF
TRBJ2-1,.,.,TRBV6-5,TGTGCCAGCAGTTACAGGTGGCGTTATTTACTTGAGCAGTTCTTC,CASSYRWRYLLEQFF
TRBJ2-3,TRBD2,few,TRBV7-2,TGTGCCAGCGGGACTAGCGGGAGGTTAGCAGATACGCAGTATTTT,CASGTSGRLADTQYF
TRBJ2-1,.,.,TRBV5-5,TGTGCCAGCAGCGACATCAATGAGCAGTTCTTC,CASSDINEQFF
TRBJ2-7,.,.,TRBV24-1,TGTGCCACCAGTGATAGCAGACAACTGGGGGACGAGCAGTACTTC,CATSDSRQLGDEQYF
TRBJ1-2,TRBD1,.,TRBV7-6,TGTGCCAGCAGCTTAAGGGCAGGGGGCGATTCTGGCTACACCTTC,CASSLRAGGDSGYTF
TRBJ2-7,.,few,TRBV10-3,TGTGCCATCAGTAAAACCCCCCTCCGGGACACAAGCTACGAGCAGTACTTC,CAISKTPLRDTSYEQYF
TRBJ2-3,TRBD2,few,TRBV20-1,TGCAGTGCGACTAGACTAGCGGGAACAGATACGCAGTATTTT,CSATRLAGTDTQYF
TRBJ2-5,TRBD2,many,TRBV20-1,TGCAGTGCTAGAGATCCAGCGGGAGGGAAAGAGACCCAGTACTTC,CSARDPAGGKETQYF
TRBJ2-7,.,.,TRBV9,TGTGCCAGCAGCGTAGCCCGGGACGGAGGCTACGAGCAGTACTTC,CASSVARDGGYEQYF
TRBJ2-1,TRBD2,many,TRBV20-1,TGCAGTGCTAGGGGGACAAGGGCTAGCGGGTATAGCTCCTACAATGAGCAGTTCTTC,CSARGTRASGYSSYNEQFF
TRBJ2-7,.,many,TRBV7-2,TGTGCCAGCAGCTTTTTAACAGGGCCCCCCTACGAGCAGTACTTC,CASSFLTGPPYEQYF
TRBJ2-1,.,few,TRBV29-1,TGCAGCGTTGAAGAATGGAGGACCAATGAGCAGTTCTTC,CSVEEWRTNEQFF
TRBJ1-6,TRBD1,.,TRBV6-2/TRBV6-3,TGTGCCAGCAGTCTCCGGGACAGAAATTCACCCCTCCACTTT,CASSLRDRNSPLHF
TRBJ1-4,.,.,TRBV5-5,TGTGCCAGCAGCTTCTTAACTAATGAAAAACTGTTTTTT,CASSFLTNEKLFF
TRBJ2-2,.,.,TRBV20-1,TGCAGTGCTAGAGTGGGGCCACCTGTCACCGGGGAGCTGTTTTTT,CSARVGPPVTGELFF